The rows below give T cell receptor beta chains drawn from one sample of a study of blood T cell repertoires in COVID-19. Profiling relied on immunoSEQ multiplex PCR, and the TCRdb table lists in-frame clones only, not all of them. The sample records hundreds of thousands of clones, approximately 91% being singletons. Source material: peripheral blood. The receptors shown here come from a middle-aged woman who had recovered from COVID-19. CDR3s include the opening cysteine and the closing phenylalanine or tryptophan. Not every row has a clone size; where given, it reads once, few, many or a size class.

clone_size	v_call	j_call	cdr3_aa
NA	TRBV28	TRBJ1-2	CASSPGGGTANYGYTF
many	TRBV4-2	TRBJ2-7	CASSQELPHEQYF
NA	TRBV5-4	TRBJ2-3	CASSLPTSGASTQYF
NA	TRBV6-5	TRBJ1-1	CASSSSAGEAFF
NA	TRBV3-1/TRBV3-2	TRBJ2-3	CASSQAWGEDTQYF
NA	TRBV4-2	TRBJ1-2	CASSQEIGLLNYGYTF
NA	TRBV7-2	TRBJ2-7	CASSITGGPANYEQYF
NA	TRBV5-4	TRBJ2-5	CASSFGAGVGETQYF
NA	TRBV19	TRBJ2-7	CASSPILAGGPIKPYEQYF
NA	TRBV6-6	TRBJ2-5	CASSQEQGKETQYF
NA	TRBV11-2	TRBJ1-2	CASSSSGVIGYTF
medium-sized	TRBV29-1	TRBJ1-2	CTTQEGGYGYTF
NA	TRBV10-3	TRBJ2-7	CAISENRGYEQYF
NA	TRBV24-1	TRBJ2-3	CATSRGAGEADTQYF
NA	TRBV6-5	TRBJ2-7	CASSQGAREQYF
NA	TRBV4-2	TRBJ1-6	CASSQGGQGNSPLHF
NA	TRBV27	TRBJ1-5	CDPVVRGHQPQHF
NA	TRBV3-1/TRBV3-2	TRBJ2-7	CASSRCEEGKYEQYF
NA	TRBV2	TRBJ2-3	CASSGQGAMGTQYF
NA	TRBV18	TRBJ2-6	CASSPPTGPGANVLTF
NA	TRBV3-1/TRBV3-2	TRBJ2-3	CASSQQTSGGDADTQYF
NA	TRBV18	TRBJ2-3	CASSPLAGEWDTQYF